This T cell receptor beta chain was documented in a study of blood T cell repertoires in COVID-19. Original processing notes: Estimation of nucleated cell counts relied on the amplification of reference gene primers. The protocol was immunoSEQ multiplex PCR, while the TCRdb copy is restricted to in-frame clones and leaves out a portion. The V and J calls and clone size come from that table; D and trimming were worked out from the DNA. The data hold over 250,000 clones, with about 88% observed a single time. The CDR3 sequence is 12 residues long. V lost 3 bases to trimming and J lost 7 bases, with 12 bases between them. Germline CDR1 reads GTSNPN; CDR2 reads SVGIG (reference sequence). In its sample, this clone was seen a few times.

The source of this sequence is a woman aged 70-85 years with COVID-19, enrolled during active disease. The sequencing input was peripheral blood. The chain has TRBV30 and TRBJ1-2; no clear D gene. The DNA for the CDR3 is TGTGCCTGGAGCGCGGATTGGTCTGGCTACACCTTC. Translated, it gives CAWSADWSGYTF.